What follows is one T cell receptor (beta chain) and its context. Its antigen is unknown. The germline V gene encodes CDR1 MGHRA and CDR2 YSYEKL. The CDR3 runs 14 residues. V lost 1 base to trimming and J lost 6 bases, with 10 bases between them. TCRdb re-called the reads with MiXCR, one entry per CDR3 protein. The sample includes a few hundred thousand distinct CDR3 sequences, over 35% seen only once; the top ten take around 48%. The sample is drawn from a study of T cell repertoires in cytomegalovirus infection. Study background: Public TCR beta signatures marked donors with CMV infection and the matching HLA.

Study results and limitations: HLA-C-restricted TCR beta clonotypes specific for CMV led the ex vivo response.

The sample was cultured PBMCs, taken from culture after CMV antigen stimulation. This chain links TRBV4-1 with TRBJ1-5, with no clear D. This clonotype originated in a human donor in good health (CMV status not recorded). Some clones in this sample may be carry-over from other donors' samples. The DNA of the CDR3 is TGCGCCAGCAGCCAAGTGGGAAGAGGTCAGCCCCAGCATTTT. This translates into CASSQVGRGQPQHF.